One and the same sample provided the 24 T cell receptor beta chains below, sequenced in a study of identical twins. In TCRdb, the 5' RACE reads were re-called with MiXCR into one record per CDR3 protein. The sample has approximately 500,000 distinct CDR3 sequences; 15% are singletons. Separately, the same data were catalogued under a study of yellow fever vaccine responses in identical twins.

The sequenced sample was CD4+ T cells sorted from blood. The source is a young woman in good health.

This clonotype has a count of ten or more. As DNA, the CDR3 is TGCGCCAGCAGCCAAGGGGCAGAACTTGTTCATCAGCCCCAGCATTTT. Its translation: CASSQGAELVHQPQHF. The chain links TRBV4-1 to TRBJ1-5; unclear D gene. The CDR3 consists of 16 residues. Germline V lookup: CDR1 MGHRA, CDR2 YSYEKL. The ends were cut back, 1 base at V and 5 bases at J, with 15 bases in the middle.

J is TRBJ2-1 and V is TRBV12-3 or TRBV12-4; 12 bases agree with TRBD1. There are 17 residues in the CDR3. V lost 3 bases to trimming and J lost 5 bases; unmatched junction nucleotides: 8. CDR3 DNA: TGTGCCAGCAGTTTGATGGGACAGGGGGCCTGGGACAATGAGCAGTTCTTC. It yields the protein CASSLMGQGAWDNEQFF.

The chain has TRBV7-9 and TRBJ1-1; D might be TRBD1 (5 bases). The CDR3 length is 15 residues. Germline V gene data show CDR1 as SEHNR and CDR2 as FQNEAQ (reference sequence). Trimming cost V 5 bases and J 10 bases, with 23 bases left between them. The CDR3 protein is CASSPTVEQGRGAFF. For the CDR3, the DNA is TGTGCCAGCAGCCCGACTGTGGAGCAGGGTAGGGGAGCTTTCTTT.

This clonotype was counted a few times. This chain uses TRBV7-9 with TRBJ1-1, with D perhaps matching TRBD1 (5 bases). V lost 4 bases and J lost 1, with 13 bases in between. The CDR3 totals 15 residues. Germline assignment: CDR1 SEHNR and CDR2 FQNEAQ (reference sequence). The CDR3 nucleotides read TGTGCCAGCAGCTGGGACGGACTGGGGAACACTGAAGCTTTCTTT. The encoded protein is CASSWDGLGNTEAFF.

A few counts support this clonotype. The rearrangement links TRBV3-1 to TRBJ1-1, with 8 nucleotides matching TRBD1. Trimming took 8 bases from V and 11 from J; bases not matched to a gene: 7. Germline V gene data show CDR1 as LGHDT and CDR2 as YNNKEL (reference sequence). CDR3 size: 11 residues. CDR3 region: CASHGQGEAFF. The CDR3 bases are TGTGCCAGCCACGGACAGGGTGAGGCTTTCTTT.

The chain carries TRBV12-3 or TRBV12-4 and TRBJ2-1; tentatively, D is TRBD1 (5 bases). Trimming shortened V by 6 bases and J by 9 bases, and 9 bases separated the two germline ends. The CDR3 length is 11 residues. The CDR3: CASRRRGEQFF. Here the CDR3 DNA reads TGTGCCAGCAGGAGAAGGGGTGAGCAGTTCTTC.

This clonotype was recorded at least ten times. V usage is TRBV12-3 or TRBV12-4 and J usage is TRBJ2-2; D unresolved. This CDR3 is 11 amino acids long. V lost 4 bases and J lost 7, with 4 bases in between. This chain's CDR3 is CASSWSGELFF. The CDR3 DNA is TGTGCCAGCAGTTGGAGCGGGGAGCTGTTTTTT.

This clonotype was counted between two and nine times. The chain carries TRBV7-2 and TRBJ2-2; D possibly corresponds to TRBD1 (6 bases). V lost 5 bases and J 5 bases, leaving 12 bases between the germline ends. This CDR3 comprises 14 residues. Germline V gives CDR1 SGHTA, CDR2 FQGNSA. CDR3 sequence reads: CASSRWGLTGELFF. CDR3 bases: TGTGCCAGCAGCCGGTGGGGGCTAACCGGGGAGCTGTTTTTT. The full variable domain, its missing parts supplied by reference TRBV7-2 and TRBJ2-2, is GAGVSQSPSNKVTEKGKDVELRCDPISGHTALYWYRQSLGQGLEFLIYFQGNSAPDKSGLPSDRFSAERTGGSVSTLTIQRTQQEDSAVYLCASSRWGLTGELFFGEGSRLTVL.

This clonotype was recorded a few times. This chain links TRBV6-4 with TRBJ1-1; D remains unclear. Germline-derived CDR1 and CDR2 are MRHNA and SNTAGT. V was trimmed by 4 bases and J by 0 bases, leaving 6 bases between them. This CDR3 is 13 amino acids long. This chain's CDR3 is CASSVQLNTEAFF. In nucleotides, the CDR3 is TGTGCCAGCAGTGTACAGTTGAACACTGAAGCTTTCTTT.

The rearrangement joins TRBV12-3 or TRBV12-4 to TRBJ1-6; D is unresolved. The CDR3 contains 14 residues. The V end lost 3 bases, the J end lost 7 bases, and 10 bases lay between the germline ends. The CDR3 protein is CASSFEGLNSPLHF. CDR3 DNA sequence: TGTGCCAGCAGTTTTGAGGGTTTAAATTCACCCCTCCACTTT.

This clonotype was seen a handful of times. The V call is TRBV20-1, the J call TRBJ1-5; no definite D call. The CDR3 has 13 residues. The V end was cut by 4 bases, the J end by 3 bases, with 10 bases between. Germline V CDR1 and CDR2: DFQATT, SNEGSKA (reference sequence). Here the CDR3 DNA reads TGCAGTGCTATTCTGGGATCCAATCAGCCCCAGCATTTT. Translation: CSAILGSNQPQHF.

This CDR3 is CASSSTSGNYNEQFF. In nucleotides, the CDR3 is TGTGCCAGCAGCTCGACTAGCGGGAATTACAATGAGCAGTTCTTC. The V call is TRBV7-3, the J call TRBJ2-1; 11 nucleotides line up with TRBD2. J gave up 4 bases and V 4 bases, and 3 bases lay outside the gene matches. The CDR3 spans 15 residues. Per germline, CDR1 SGHTA and CDR2 FQGTGA. Filled out from reference TRBV7-3 and TRBJ2-1, the complete variable domain reads GAGVSQTPSNKVTEKGKYVELRCDPISGHTALYWYRQSLGQGPEFLIYFQGTGAADDSGLPNDRFFAVRPEGSVSTLKIQRTERGDSAVYLCASSSTSGNYNEQFFGPGTRLTVL.

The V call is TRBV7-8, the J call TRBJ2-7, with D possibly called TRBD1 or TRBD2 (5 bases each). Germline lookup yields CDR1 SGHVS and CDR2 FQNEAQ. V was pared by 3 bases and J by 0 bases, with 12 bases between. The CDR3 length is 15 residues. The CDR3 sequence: CASSLRPGTSYEQYF. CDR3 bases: TGTGCCAGCAGCTTGCGGCCAGGGACCTCCTACGAGCAGTACTTC.

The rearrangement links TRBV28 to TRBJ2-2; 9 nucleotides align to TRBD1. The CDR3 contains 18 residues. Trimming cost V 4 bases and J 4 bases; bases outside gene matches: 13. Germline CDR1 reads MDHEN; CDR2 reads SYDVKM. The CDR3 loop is CASSSWGFTGGLTGELFF. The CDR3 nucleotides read TGTGCCAGCAGTTCCTGGGGGTTCACAGGGGGCCTCACCGGGGAGCTGTTTTTT.

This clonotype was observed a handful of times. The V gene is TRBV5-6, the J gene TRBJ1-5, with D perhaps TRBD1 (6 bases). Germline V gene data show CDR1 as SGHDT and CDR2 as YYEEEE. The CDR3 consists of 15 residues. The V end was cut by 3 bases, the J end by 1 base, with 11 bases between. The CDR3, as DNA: TGTGCCAGCAGCTCTACAGGGTTGAGCAATCAGCCCCAGCATTTT. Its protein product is CASSSTGLSNQPQHF.

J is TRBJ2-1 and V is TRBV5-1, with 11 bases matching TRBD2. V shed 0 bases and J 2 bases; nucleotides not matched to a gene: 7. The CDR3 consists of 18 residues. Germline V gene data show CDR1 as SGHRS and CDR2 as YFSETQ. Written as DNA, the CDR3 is TGCGCCAGCAGCTTGGGAGTGGTAGCGGGGGGGCCCTACAATGAGCAGTTCTTC. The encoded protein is CASSLGVVAGGPYNEQFF. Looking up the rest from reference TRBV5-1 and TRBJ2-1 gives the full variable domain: KAGVTQTPRYLIKTRGQQVTLSCSPISGHRSVSWYQQTPGQGLQFLFEYFSETQRNKGNFPGRFSGRQFSNSRSEMNVSTLELGDSALYLCASSLGVVAGGPYNEQFFGPGTRLTVL.

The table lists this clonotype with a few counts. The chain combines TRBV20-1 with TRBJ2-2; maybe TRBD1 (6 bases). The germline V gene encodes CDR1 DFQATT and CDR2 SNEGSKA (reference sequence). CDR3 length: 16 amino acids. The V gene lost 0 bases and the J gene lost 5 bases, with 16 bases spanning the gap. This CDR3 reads CSARDLGGAGTGELFF. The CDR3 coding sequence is TGCAGTGCTAGAGATCTAGGGGGTGCGGGTACCGGGGAGCTGTTTTTT.

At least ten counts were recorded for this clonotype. The CDR3 spells CASRLGNTGELFF. CDR3 coding DNA: TGCGCCAGCCGCCTAGGGAACACCGGGGAGCTGTTTTTT. V gene TRBV5-1 combines with J gene TRBJ2-2, with no clear D. The CDR3 consists of 13 residues. Trimming took 7 bases from V and 1 from J, leaving 8 bases between them. Per germline, CDR1 SGHRS and CDR2 YFSETQ.

As DNA, the CDR3 is TGCAGCGTTGAGAAGGACAGGGGAGCCGGGGAGCTGTTTTTT. Amino acids: CSVEKDRGAGELFF. The chain links TRBV29-1 to TRBJ2-2, with TRBD1 matching 9 bases. This CDR3 region has 14 residues. CDR1 and CDR2 (germline): SQVTM, ANQGSEA. The junction had 5 bases not matched to a gene; V was cut back by 3 bases and J by 6 bases.

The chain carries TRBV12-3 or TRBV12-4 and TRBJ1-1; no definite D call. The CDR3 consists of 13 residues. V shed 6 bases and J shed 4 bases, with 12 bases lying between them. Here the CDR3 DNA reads TGTGCCAGCAGCAATTCCCTACTCACTGAAGCTTTCTTT. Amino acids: CASSNSLLTEAFF.

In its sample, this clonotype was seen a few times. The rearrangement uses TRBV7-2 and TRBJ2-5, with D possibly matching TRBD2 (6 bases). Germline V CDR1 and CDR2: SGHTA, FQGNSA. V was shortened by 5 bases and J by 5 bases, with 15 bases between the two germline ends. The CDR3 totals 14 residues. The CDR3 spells CASSVGLAHETQYF. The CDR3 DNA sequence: TGTGCCAGCAGCGTGGGGCTAGCGCATGAGACCCAGTACTTC.

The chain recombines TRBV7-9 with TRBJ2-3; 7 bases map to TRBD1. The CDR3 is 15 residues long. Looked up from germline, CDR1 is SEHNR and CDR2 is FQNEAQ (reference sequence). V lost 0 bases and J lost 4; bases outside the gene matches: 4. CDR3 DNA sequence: TGTGCCAGCAGCTTAGCACAGGGGCGATCAGATACGCAGTATTTT. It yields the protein CASSLAQGRSDTQYF. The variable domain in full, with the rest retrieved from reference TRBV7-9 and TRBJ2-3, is DTGVSQNPRHKITKRGQNVTFRCDPISEHNRLYWYRQTLGQGPEFLTYFQNEAQLEKSRLLSDRFSAERPKGSFSTLEIQRTEQGDSAMYLCASSLAQGRSDTQYFGPGTRLTVL.

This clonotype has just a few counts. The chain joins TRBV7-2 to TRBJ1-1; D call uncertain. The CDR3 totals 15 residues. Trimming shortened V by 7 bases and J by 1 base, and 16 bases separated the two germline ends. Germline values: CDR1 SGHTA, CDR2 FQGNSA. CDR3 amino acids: CASKLRVGGNTEAFF. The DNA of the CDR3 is TGTGCCAGCAAATTGCGGGTCGGCGGGAACACTGAAGCTTTCTTT.

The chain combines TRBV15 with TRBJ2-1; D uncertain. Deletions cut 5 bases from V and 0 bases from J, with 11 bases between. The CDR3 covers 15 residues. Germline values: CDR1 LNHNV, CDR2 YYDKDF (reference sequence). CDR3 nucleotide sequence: TGTGCCACCAGCGGTACTCAGAGCTCCTACAATGAGCAGTTCTTC. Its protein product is CATSGTQSSYNEQFF.